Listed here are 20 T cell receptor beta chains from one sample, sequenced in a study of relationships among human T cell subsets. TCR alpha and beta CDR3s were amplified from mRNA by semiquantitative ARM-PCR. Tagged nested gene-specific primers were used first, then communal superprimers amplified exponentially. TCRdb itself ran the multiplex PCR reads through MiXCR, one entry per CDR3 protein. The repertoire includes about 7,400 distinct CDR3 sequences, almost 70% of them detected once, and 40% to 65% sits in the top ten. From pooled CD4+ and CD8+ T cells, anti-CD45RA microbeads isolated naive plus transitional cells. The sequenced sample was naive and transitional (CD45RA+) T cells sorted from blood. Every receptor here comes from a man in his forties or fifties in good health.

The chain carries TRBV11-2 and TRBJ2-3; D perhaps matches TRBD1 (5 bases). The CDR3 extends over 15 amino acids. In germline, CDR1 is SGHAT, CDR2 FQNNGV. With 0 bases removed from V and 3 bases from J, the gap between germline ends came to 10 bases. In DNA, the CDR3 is TGTGCCAGCAGCTTAGATAGGCAGGGAACAGATACGCAGTATTTT. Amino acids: CASSLDRQGTDTQYF.

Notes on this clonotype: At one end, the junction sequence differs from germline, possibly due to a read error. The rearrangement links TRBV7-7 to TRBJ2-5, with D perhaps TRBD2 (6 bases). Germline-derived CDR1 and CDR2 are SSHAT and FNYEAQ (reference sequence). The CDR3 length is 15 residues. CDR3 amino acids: CASSLGPAGGETQYF. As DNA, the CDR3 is TGTGCTAGCAGCTTAGGCCCAGCGGGCGGTGAGACCCAGTACTTC. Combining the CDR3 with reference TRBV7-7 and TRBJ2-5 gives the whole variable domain GAGVSQSPRYKVTKRGQDVTLRCDPISSHATLYWYQQALGQGPEFLTYFNYEAQPDKSGLPSDRFSAERPEGSISTLTIQRTEQRDSAMYRCASSLGPAGGETQYFGPGTRLLVL.

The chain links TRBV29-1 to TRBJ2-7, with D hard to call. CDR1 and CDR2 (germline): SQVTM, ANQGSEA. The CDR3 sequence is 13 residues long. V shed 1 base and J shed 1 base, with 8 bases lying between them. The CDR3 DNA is TGCAGCGTTGAAGGGAGTCGGTCCTACGAGCAGTACTTC. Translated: CSVEGSRSYEQYF.

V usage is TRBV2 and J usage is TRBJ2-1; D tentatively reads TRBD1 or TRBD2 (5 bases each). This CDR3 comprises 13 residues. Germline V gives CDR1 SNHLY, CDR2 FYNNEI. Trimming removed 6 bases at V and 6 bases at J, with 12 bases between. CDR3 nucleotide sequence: TGTGCCAGCAGACCCGGGACGATCAATGAGCAGTTCTTC. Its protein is CASRPGTINEQFF.

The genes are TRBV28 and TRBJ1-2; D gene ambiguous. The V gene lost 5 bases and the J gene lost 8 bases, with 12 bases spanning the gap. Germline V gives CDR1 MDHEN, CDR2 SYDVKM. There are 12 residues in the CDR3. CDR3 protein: CASSPPSWGYTF. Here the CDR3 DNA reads TGTGCCAGCAGTCCGCCTTCCTGGGGCTACACCTTC.

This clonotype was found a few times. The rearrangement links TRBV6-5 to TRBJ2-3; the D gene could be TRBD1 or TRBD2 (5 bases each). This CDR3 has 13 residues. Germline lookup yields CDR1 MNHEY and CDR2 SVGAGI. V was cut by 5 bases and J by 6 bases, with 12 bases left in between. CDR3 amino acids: CASSMRDEDTQYF. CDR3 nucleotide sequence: TGTGCCAGCAGTATGAGGGACGAGGATACGCAGTATTTT.

The CDR3 DNA reads as TGTGCCAGCAGTGACGGCCGTCAGCCCCAGCATTTT. As protein: CASSDGRQPQHF. The rearrangement uses TRBV2 and TRBJ1-5; D remains ambiguous. There are 12 residues in the CDR3. V was cut by 3 bases and J by 6 bases, with 6 bases left in between. Germline V gene lookup returns CDR1 SNHLY and CDR2 FYNNEI.

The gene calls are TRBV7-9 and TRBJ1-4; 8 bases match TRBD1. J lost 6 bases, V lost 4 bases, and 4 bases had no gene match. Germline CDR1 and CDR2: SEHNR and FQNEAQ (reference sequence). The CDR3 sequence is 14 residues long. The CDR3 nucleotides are TGTGCCAGCAGCTGGACAGGGTCGGATGAAAAACTGTTTTTT. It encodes CASSWTGSDEKLFF.

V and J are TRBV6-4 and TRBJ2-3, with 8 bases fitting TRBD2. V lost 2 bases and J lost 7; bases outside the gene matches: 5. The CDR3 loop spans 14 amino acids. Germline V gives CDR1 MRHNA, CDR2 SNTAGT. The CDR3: CASSDRTSTNTQYF. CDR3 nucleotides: TGTGCCAGCAGTGACCGGACTAGCACCAATACGCAGTATTTT.

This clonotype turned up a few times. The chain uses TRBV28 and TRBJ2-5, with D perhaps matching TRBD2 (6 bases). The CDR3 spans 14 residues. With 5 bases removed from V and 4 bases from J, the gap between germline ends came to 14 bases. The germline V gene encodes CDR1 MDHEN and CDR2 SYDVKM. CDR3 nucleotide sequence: TGTGCCAGCAGTACCACCGCGGGGCCAGAGACCCAGTACTTC. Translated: CASSTTAGPETQYF.

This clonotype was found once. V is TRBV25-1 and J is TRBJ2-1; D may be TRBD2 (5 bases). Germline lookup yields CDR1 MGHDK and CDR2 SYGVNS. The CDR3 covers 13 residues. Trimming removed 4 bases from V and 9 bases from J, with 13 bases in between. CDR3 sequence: CASSALGEGEQFF. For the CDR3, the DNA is TGTGCCAGCAGTGCTCTCGGGGAAGGTGAGCAGTTCTTC.

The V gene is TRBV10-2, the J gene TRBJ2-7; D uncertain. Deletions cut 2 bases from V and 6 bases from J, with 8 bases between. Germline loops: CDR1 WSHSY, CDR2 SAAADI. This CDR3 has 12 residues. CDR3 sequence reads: CASSEGRGEQYF. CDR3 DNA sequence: TGCGCCAGCAGTGAGGGGCGCGGCGAGCAGTACTTC.

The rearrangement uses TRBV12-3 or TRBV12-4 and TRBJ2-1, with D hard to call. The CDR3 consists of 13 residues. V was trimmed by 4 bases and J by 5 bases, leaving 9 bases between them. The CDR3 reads CASSWVLDNEQFF. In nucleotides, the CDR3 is TGTGCCAGCAGTTGGGTCCTAGACAATGAGCAGTTCTTC.

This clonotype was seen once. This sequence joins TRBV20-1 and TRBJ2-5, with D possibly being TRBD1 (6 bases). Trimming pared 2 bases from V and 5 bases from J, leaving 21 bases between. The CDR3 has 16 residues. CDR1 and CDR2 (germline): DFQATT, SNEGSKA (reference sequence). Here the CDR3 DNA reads TGCAGTGCTAGACTATTCAGGGACATAGCCGGGGAGACCCAGTACTTC. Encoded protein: CSARLFRDIAGETQYF.

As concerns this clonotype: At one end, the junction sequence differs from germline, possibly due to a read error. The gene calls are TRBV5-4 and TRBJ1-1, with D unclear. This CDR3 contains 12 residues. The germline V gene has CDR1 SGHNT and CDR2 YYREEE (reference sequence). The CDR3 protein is CASSGRNTEAFF. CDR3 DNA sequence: TGCGCCAGCAGCGGGAGAAACACTGAAGCTTTCTTT.

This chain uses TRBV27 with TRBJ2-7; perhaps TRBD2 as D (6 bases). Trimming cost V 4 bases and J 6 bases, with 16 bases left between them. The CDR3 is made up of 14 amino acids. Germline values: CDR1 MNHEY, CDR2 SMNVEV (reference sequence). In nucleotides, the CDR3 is TGTGCCAGCAGTTCTTGGAGGGGACTTACCGAGCAGTACTTC. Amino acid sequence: CASSSWRGLTEQYF.

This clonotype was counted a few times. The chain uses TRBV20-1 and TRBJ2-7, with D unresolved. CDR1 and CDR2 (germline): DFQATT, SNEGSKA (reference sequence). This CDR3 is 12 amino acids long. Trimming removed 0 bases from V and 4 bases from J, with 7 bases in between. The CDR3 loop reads CSARDQVYEQYF. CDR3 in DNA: TGCAGTGCTAGAGATCAGGTTTACGAGCAGTACTTC.

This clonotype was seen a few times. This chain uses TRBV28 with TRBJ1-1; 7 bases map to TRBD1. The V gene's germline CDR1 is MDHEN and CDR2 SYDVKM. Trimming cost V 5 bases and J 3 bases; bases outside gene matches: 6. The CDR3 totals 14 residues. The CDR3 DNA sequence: TGTGCCAGCAGTAAGACAGGGCTTCACACTGAAGCTTTCTTT. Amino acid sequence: CASSKTGLHTEAFF.

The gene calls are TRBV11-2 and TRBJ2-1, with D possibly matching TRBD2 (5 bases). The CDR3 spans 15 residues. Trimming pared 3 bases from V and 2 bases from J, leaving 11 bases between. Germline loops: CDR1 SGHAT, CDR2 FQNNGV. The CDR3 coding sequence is TGTGCCAGCAGCTTGGTAAGCGGCGCCTACAATGAGCAGTTCTTC. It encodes CASSLVSGAYNEQFF. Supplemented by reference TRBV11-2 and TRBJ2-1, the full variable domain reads EAGVAQSPRYKIIEKRQSVAFWCNPISGHATLYWYQQILGQGPKLLIQFQNNGVVDDSQLPKDRFSAERLKGVDSTLKIQPAKLEDSAVYLCASSLVSGAYNEQFFGPGTRLTVL.

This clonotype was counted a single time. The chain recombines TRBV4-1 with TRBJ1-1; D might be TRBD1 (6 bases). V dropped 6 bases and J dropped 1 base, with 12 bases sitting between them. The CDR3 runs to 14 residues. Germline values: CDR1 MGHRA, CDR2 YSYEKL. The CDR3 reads CASSYYRENTEAFF. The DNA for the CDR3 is TGCGCCAGCAGTTACTACAGGGAGAACACTGAAGCTTTCTTT.